A single sample gave rise to the 22 T cell receptor beta chains below, sequenced in a study of human T cells and chemical hapten exposure. TCRdb itself ran the RACE reads through MiXCR, one entry per CDR3 protein. Among some 99,000 distinct CDR3 sequences listed, about a tenth were seen once. As to time point: patch test 2, 6 weeks after DPC sensitization. Treatment described: therapeutic diphenylcyclopropenone sensitization with weekly scalp DPC. Sequencing was performed on whole blood, taken in connection with sensitization to the hapten diphenylcyclopropenone (DPC). The receptor source for this set is a woman in her forties with alopecia areata. Some clones in this sample may be carry-over from other donors' samples.

V and J are TRBV6-6 and TRBJ1-3; 8 positions match TRBD1. V lost 6 bases, J lost 4 bases, and 11 bases stayed unmatched. Looked up from germline, CDR1 is MNHNY and CDR2 is SVGAGI (reference sequence). This CDR3 region has 16 residues. CDR3 DNA sequence: TGTGCCAGCAGAACCCCCCAGGGGGCGGTGGGAAACACCATATATTTT. As protein: CASRTPQGAVGNTIYF.

This clonotype was counted between two and nine times. This sequence joins TRBV13 and TRBJ2-7, with 13 nucleotides matching TRBD2. The germline V gene has CDR1 PRHDT and CDR2 FYEKMQ (reference sequence). The CDR3 spans 15 residues. Trimming took 3 bases from V and 7 from J; bases not matched to a gene: 6. The CDR3 is CASSFRTSGGGEQYF. CDR3 in DNA: TGTGCCAGCAGCTTCCGGACTAGCGGGGGTGGTGAGCAGTACTTC.

The CDR3 nucleotides read TGCAGTGCTAGAGATGGGACAGGGTTAACTTCACCCCTCCACTTT. Its translation is CSARDGTGLTSPLHF. The J gene is TRBJ1-6, the V gene TRBV20-1, with 9 bases that match TRBD1. Germline V gene data show CDR1 as DFQATT and CDR2 as SNEGSKA (reference sequence). V shed 0 bases and J 9 bases; nucleotides not matched to a gene: 6. The CDR3 runs 15 residues.

This clonotype was recorded at least ten times. The J gene is TRBJ1-1, the V gene TRBV6-2 or TRBV6-3; weak D call: TRBD1 (5 bases). Trimming removed 2 bases at V and 3 bases at J, with 7 bases between. The CDR3 extends over 13 amino acids. Germline V gene lookup returns CDR1 MNHEY and CDR2 SVGEGT. The CDR3 DNA reads as TGTGCCAGCAGTTACAGGGGTTACACTGAAGCTTTCTTT. This sequence encodes CASSYRGYTEAFF.

This clonotype was recorded many times. The chain carries TRBV5-4 and TRBJ1-6; TRBD1 matches 7 bases. With V trimmed by 8 bases and J by 7 bases, 6 bases remained unmatched. CDR1 SGHNT and CDR2 YYREEE come from the germline V gene (reference sequence). This CDR3 has 13 amino acids. The DNA of the CDR3 is TGTGCCAGTGGCGGGACAGTCAATTCACCCCTCCACTTT. This codes for CASGGTVNSPLHF.

There are a few counts of this clonotype. This rearrangement joins TRBV29-1 to TRBJ2-3, with D unresolved. This CDR3 has 13 residues. CDR1 is SQVTM, CDR2 ANQGSEA, per germline. Deletions cut 4 bases from V and 1 base from J, with 9 bases between. In DNA, the CDR3 is TGCAGCGTTGTCGATCTGCGCACAGATACGCAGTATTTT. Protein product: CSVVDLRTDTQYF.

This clonotype was seen a handful of times. V gene TRBV7-6 combines with J gene TRBJ1-2, with D tentatively TRBD1 (5 bases). Germline loops: CDR1 SGHVS, CDR2 FNYEAQ. The ends were cut back, 1 base at V and 6 bases at J, with 12 bases in the middle. CDR3 length equals 14 residues. The CDR3 nucleotides read TGTGCCAGCAGCTTAGGAGGGGAGACCCATGGCTACACCTTC. Amino acids: CASSLGGETHGYTF.

This clonotype came up many times. The V call is TRBV4-3, the J call TRBJ2-7, with a weak D call TRBD2 (6 bases). The germline V and J ends were trimmed by 0 bases and 7 bases, with 16 bases remaining between them. This CDR3 comprises 15 residues. Germline V lookup: CDR1 LGHNA, CDR2 YSLEER. This CDR3 reads CASSQDLAIGREQYF. The CDR3 DNA reads TGCGCCAGCAGCCAAGATCTGGCCATTGGGAGGGAGCAGTACTTC.

Only a few counts were recorded for this clonotype. The chain carries TRBV20-1 and TRBJ2-5; D is unclear. Germline V gives CDR1 DFQATT, CDR2 SNEGSKA (reference sequence). V was clipped by 2 bases and J by 3 bases, with 16 bases between them. The CDR3 sequence is 15 residues long. The CDR3 DNA sequence: TGCAGTGCTAGATCGAATTTTCAAGCCGAAGAGACCCAGTACTTC. As protein: CSARSNFQAEETQYF.

This clonotype showed up just a few times. The J gene is TRBJ1-1, the V gene TRBV5-4, with 8 nucleotides matching TRBD1. The CDR3 has 13 amino acids. Per germline, CDR1 SGHNT and CDR2 YYREEE (reference sequence). Germline trimming cut 5 bases from V and 6 bases from J; bases unmatched to any gene: 6. CDR3 coding DNA: TGTGCCAGCAGTCAGACAGGGGTCCCTGAAGCTTTCTTT. Amino acid sequence: CASSQTGVPEAFF.

V usage is TRBV6-2 or TRBV6-3 and J usage is TRBJ2-1; D might be TRBD1 (6 bases). Trimming took 6 bases from V and 0 from J, leaving 9 bases between them. The CDR3 covers 14 residues. From germline, CDR1 is MNHEY and CDR2 SVGEGT. This CDR3 reads CASRGQSSYNEQFF. The CDR3 nucleotides read TGTGCCAGCAGAGGACAGAGCTCCTACAATGAGCAGTTCTTC.

The V gene is TRBV11-2, the J gene TRBJ2-7, with D possibly being TRBD2 (5 bases). The germline CDR1 and CDR2 sequences are SGHAT and FQNNGV. The V gene lost 7 bases and the J gene lost 2 bases, with 9 bases spanning the gap. This CDR3 contains 12 residues. CDR3 region: CASTFGAYEQYF. As DNA, the CDR3 is TGTGCCAGCACCTTCGGGGCCTACGAGCAGTACTTC.

The rearrangement uses TRBV5-1 and TRBJ2-1; TRBD1 might be the D (5 bases). The CDR3 totals 14 residues. CDR1 is SGHRS and CDR2 is YFSETQ in the germline V gene. Trimming stripped 2 bases from V and 6 bases from J, with 12 bases between. CDR3 nucleotides: TGCGCCAGCAGCTTCCAGGGTGATATCAATGAGCAGTTCTTC. This sequence encodes CASSFQGDINEQFF.

The chain uses TRBV7-9 and TRBJ2-1; TRBD2 might be the D (6 bases). Trimming took 5 bases from V and 10 from J, leaving 18 bases between them. CDR3 length equals 14 residues. Germline loops: CDR1 SEHNR, CDR2 FQNEAQ (reference sequence). CDR3 region: CASSKEEGKREQFF. In DNA form, the CDR3 reads TGTGCCAGCAGCAAGGAGGAGGGGAAGAGGGAGCAGTTCTTC.

This clonotype has a handful of counts. V usage is TRBV12-5 and J usage is TRBJ2-3; maybe TRBD2 (5 bases). The CDR3 has 16 residues. V was shortened by 1 base and J by 0 bases, with 11 bases between the two germline ends. Germline CDR1 is LGHNT and CDR2 is FRNRAP. CDR3 in amino acids: CASGLGLAPSTDTQYF. The DNA for the CDR3 is TGTGCTAGTGGTTTGGGGCTAGCTCCAAGCACAGATACGCAGTATTTT.

The V call is TRBV7-9, the J call TRBJ1-1; D remains ambiguous. The V gene lost 3 bases and the J gene lost 6 bases, with 32 bases spanning the gap. Germline V gene lookup returns CDR1 SEHNR and CDR2 FQNEAQ (reference sequence). The CDR3 has 20 amino acids. CDR3 coding DNA: TGTGCCAGCAGCTTCGATTGGATGTTTGATAAGGGCACTCAAGCTTCTGAAGCTTTCTTT. Translation gives CASSFDWMFDKGTQASEAFF.

The J gene is TRBJ2-5, the V gene TRBV7-2; TRBD1 matches 7 bases. This CDR3 is 18 amino acids long. Trimming cost V 5 bases and J 0 bases; bases outside gene matches: 15. The germline CDR1 and CDR2 sequences are SGHTA and FQGNSA. The CDR3 protein is CASSIHPTRTGNQETQYF. CDR3 DNA sequence: TGTGCCAGCAGCATACACCCGACCCGGACAGGCAACCAAGAGACCCAGTACTTC. The full variable domain, its missing parts supplied by reference TRBV7-2 and TRBJ2-5, is GAGVSQSPSNKVTEKGKDVELRCDPISGHTALYWYRQSLGQGLEFLIYFQGNSAPDKSGLPSDRFSAERTGGSVSTLTIQRTQQEDSAVYLCASSIHPTRTGNQETQYFGPGTRLLVL.

Ten or more counts support this clonotype. This chain connects TRBV30 to TRBJ1-2; possible D gene TRBD1, 6 bases. The V gene's germline CDR1 is GTSNPN and CDR2 SVGIG (reference sequence). The V end lost 0 bases, the J end lost 4 bases, and 15 bases lay between the germline ends. The CDR3 spans 15 residues. The chain's CDR3 is CAWSVLGGLGYGYTF. In DNA form, the CDR3 reads TGTGCCTGGAGTGTACTTGGGGGGCTTGGCTATGGCTACACCTTC. The full variable domain, completed using reference TRBV30 and TRBJ1-2, is SQTIHQWPATLVQPVGSPLSLECTVEGTSNPNLYWYRQAAGRGLQLLFYSVGIGQISSEVPQNLSASRPQDRQFILSSKKLLLSDSGFYLCAWSVLGGLGYGYTFGSGTRLTVV.

This clonotype has only a few counts. The chain combines TRBV14 with TRBJ2-1; no firm D call. V was cut by 4 bases and J by 8 bases, with 9 bases left in between. Germline-derived CDR1 and CDR2 are SGHDN and FVKESK. CDR3 length: 12 amino acids. CDR3 in amino acids: CASSRGLDEQFF. CDR3 bases: TGTGCCAGCAGCCGTGGGTTGGATGAGCAGTTCTTC. The whole variable domain, remainder taken from reference TRBV14 and TRBJ2-1, is EAGVTQFPSHSVIEKGQTVTLRCDPISGHDNLYWYRRVMGKEIKFLLHFVKESKQDESGMPNNRFLAERTGGTYSTLKVQPAELEDSGVYFCASSRGLDEQFFGPGTRLTVL.

This clonotype showed up many times. The chain links TRBV7-9 to TRBJ1-2; no definite D call. The CDR3 consists of 14 residues. Per the germline V gene, CDR1 is SEHNR and CDR2 is FQNEAQ (reference sequence). V lost 7 bases and J 5 bases, leaving 17 bases between the germline ends. CDR3: CASTLAGGVYGYTF. In DNA form, the CDR3 reads TGTGCCAGCACCTTGGCAGGCGGGGTGTATGGCTACACCTTC.

This clonotype occurred many times. V gene TRBV20-1 combines with J gene TRBJ1-1, with 7 bases lining up with TRBD1. Germline V gives CDR1 DFQATT, CDR2 SNEGSKA (reference sequence). V was clipped by 6 bases and J by 9 bases; unmatched bases: 13. CDR3 size: 13 residues. The CDR3 DNA is TGCAGTGCCGGAGAACAGGGGTCCCTCAAAGCTTTCTTT. It yields the protein CSAGEQGSLKAFF.

This clonotype was observed at least ten times. The chain couples TRBV20-1 to TRBJ2-7; D is ambiguous. Germline CDR1 and CDR2: DFQATT and SNEGSKA (reference sequence). The CDR3 has 13 residues. Trimming removed 3 bases at V and 3 bases at J, with 12 bases between. The CDR3 DNA sequence: TGCAGTGCTAGTGCTGGAGACGGCTACGAGCAGTACTTC. The encoded protein is CSASAGDGYEQYF.